This record concerns one TCR beta chain sequence. Its specificity is unknown. Using immunoSEQ multiplex PCR, the repertoire was profiled, and TCRdb retains in-frame clones only, with some absent. This table holds approximately 100,000 clones, 90% to 95% found once. These data are taken from a study of T cell responses to AZD1222 COVID-19 vaccine. Overall study: Pooling covered second doses at about 4 or about 12 weeks. Overall study results and limits: Among spike-specific TCRs, nearly half reportedly target unmutated variant regions. Only six AZD1222 recipients tested seropositive at baseline.

The V gene's germline CDR1 is LNHNV and CDR2 YYDKDF (reference sequence). The CDR3 consists of 13 residues. Germline trimming cut 9 bases from V and 6 bases from J; bases unmatched to any gene: 10. This sequence joins TRBV15 and TRBJ2-7, with 8 positions matching TRBD2. Sequencing used peripheral blood, obtained on day 0 of AZD1222 vaccination. This receptor was obtained from an adult in good health. CDR3 in DNA: TGTGCCACAAAGCGGGGGAGCTTGGGCGAGCAGTACTTC. Translation: CATKRGSLGEQYF.